The T cell receptor (beta chain) under discussion was sequenced for a study of identical twins (dated by TCRdb to between 2015 and 2016). Notes on the research overall: The study deep-sequenced TCR alpha and beta repertoires from monozygotic twins, unrelated adults of various ages and cord blood to test whether fetal clonotypes persist. Replicate twin experiments were performed at different times using different library preparation protocols to rule out contamination. On the study overall, not on this receptor specifically: Because the same donors could not be followed over many years, the conclusions relied on cross-sectional statistical analysis. Invariant T cells such as MAIT and iNKT could partly confound zero-insertion analyses, though diverse VJ usage argued against this for most clonotypes. Compared with coincidental sharing between unrelated individuals, out-of-frame TCR alpha sequences shared between twins showed an excess of sequences with low generation probability. Out-of-frame TCR alpha sharing in monozygotic twins was systematically underestimated by recombination models, whereas sharing between unrelated individuals was in agreement with the recombination models. Fewer insertions were carried by abundant cord blood beta clonotypes; a weaker similar trend was observed in young adult naive repertoires, while no such trend was observed in memory repertoires. A weaker excess of twin sharing was found in beta out-of-frame sequences because the signal-to-noise ratio was lowered by fewer shared sequences.

Library prep was done by 5' RACE. TCRdb records Illumina HiSeq 2000 as the sequencer. Template switching introduced a universal primer binding site; the final cDNA contained a unique molecular identifier, enabling accurate counting of TCR cDNA molecules. Specific primers in the conserved constant-segment region were used to synthesize first-strand cDNA for the TCR alpha and beta chains. To control for contamination, each cDNA library was double barcoded with a SMART-Mk sample barcode plus Illumina barcodes. TruSeq adapter sequences, together with Illumina sample barcodes, were added in two successive PCR steps. The TCR alpha and beta cDNA libraries were sequenced on the Illumina HiSeq platform using custom primers. The original pipeline was this. MiGEC was used to process raw reads and extract unique molecular identifiers, and MiXCR was used to find CDR3 positions. Recombination models were inferred per individual with the repgenHMM and IGoR tools using an EM algorithm. Shared clonotypes were analyzed with the tcR package in R, and sharing was normalized by the product of cloneset sizes. To study raw recombination free of thymic and clonal selection effects, out-of-frame nonproductive sequences were analyzed. Starting from the raw public reads, TCRdb applied fastp trimming at Q25, assembled clones with MiXCR and retained in-frame beta chains. Each CDR3 protein gets just one entry, which takes the most common genes and DNA from the rows behind it. It is TCRdb's table, rather than the study itself, that gives the V and J calls and clone size. The sample records roughly 1.6 million distinct CDR3 sequences, 25% to 35% of which are singletons. The top ten hold approximately 0.25% of the sample.

This clonotype was counted only a few times. The clone's antigen remains unknown. Per-base qualities were not stored, and no clone one base away is much larger. Reading the germline V gene (reference sequence) gives CDR1 LGHDT and CDR2 YNNKEL. Its CDR3 holds 13 amino acids, cysteine through phenylalanine. CDR3 DNA is the only sequence kept; it has 39 bases, read in frame from the first base. V gives up 2 bases and J gives up 7 bases, and the segment between their germline ends measures 9 bases. All donors were healthy Caucasians. Material for sequencing was cord blood. The origin of this receptor is a newborn girl in good health. The chain couples TRBV3-1 to TRBJ2-1; the D gene cannot be resolved beyond TRBD1 or TRBD2, each matching 6 bases. The bases are TGTGCCAGCAGCCAAAGGGGGGTAAATGAGCAGTTCTTC. This is translated as CASSQRGVNEQFF.